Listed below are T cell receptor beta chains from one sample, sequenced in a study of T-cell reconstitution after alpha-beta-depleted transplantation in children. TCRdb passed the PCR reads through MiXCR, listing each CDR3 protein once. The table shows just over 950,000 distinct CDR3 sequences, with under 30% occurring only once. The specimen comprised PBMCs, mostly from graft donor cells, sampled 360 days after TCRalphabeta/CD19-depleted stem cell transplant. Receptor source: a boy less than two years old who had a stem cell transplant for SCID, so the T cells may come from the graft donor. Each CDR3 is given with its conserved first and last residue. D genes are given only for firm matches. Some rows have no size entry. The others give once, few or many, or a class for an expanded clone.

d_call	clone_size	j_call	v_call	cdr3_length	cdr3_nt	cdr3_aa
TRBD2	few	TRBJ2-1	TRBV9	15	TGTGCCAGCAGCTCTAGCGGGGATTGGAACAATGAGCAGTTCTTC	CASSSSGDWNNEQFF
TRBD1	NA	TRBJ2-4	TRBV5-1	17	TGCGCCAGCAGCAACGGACAGGGGGCCTGGGCCAAAAACATTCAGTACTTC	CASSNGQGAWAKNIQYF
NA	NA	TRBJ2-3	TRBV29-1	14	TGCAGCGTTGTCTGCGGGCGGTACACAGATACGCAGTATTTT	CSVVCGRYTDTQYF
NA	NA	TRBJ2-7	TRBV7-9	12	TGTGCCCCCTACGGGGGGCGGAGCGAGCAGTACTTC	CAPYGGRSEQYF
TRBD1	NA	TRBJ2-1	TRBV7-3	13	TGTGCCAGCAGCCGCGACAGGGAAAGCGAGCAGTTCTTC	CASSRDRESEQFF
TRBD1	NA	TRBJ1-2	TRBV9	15	TGTGCCAGCAGCCCCCGTGGGGACAGGGTCTATGGCTACACCTTC	CASSPRGDRVYGYTF
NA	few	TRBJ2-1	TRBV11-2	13	TGTGCCAGCAGCTGGGTGGGGGGAAGCGAGCAGTTCTTC	CASSWVGGSEQFF
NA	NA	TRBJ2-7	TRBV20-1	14	TGCAGTGCTAGAATCCCTTCCCTAGCCTACGAGCAGTACTTC	CSARIPSLAYEQYF
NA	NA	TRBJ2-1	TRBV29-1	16	TGCAGCGTTGAAGATCTGGGTCGCCTAACCTACAATGAGCAGTTCTTC	CSVEDLGRLTYNEQFF
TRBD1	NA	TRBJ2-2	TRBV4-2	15	TGTGCCAGCAGCCAAGAAGGGGGCAACACCGGGGAGCTGTTTTTT	CASSQEGGNTGELFF
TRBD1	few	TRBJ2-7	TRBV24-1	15	TGTGCCACCAGTGATTTGGGGACAGTCCCCTACGAGCAGTACTTC	CATSDLGTVPYEQYF
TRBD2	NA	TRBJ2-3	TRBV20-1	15	TGCAGTGCTAGAGGGGGGACTAGCAGTACAGATACGCAGTATTTT	CSARGGTSSTDTQYF
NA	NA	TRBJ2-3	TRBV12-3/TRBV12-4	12	TGTGCCAGCAGGCAGGGCCCAGATACGCAGTATTTT	CASRQGPDTQYF
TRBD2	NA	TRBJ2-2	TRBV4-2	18	TGTGCCAGCAGCCAAGATGTATCCAGCGGGGGAGGGACCGGGGAGCTGTTTTTT	CASSQDVSSGGGTGELFF
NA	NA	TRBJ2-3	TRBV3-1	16	TGTGCCAGCAGCCATCGGGACGGCCCTCTCACAGATACGCAGTATTTT	CASSHRDGPLTDTQYF
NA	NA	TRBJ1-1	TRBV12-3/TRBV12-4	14	TGTGCCAGCAGTTTTGGAACAGGGTATACTGAAGCTTTCTTT	CASSFGTGYTEAFF
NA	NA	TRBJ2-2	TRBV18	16	TGTGCCAGCTCACCAGAAGACAGCTTTGGGACCGGGGAGCTGTTTTTT	CASSPEDSFGTGELFF
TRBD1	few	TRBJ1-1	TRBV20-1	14	TGCAGTGCTCCACAGGGGGCTAGAGTCACTGAAGCTTTCTTT	CSAPQGARVTEAFF
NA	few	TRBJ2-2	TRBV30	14	TGTGCCTGGAGTTCGGGCAGACCTACCGGGGAGCTGTTTTTT	CAWSSGRPTGELFF
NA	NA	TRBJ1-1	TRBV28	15	TGTGCCAGCAGTTTCTCCCTGGGGGCAGGGACTGAAGCTTTCTTT	CASSFSLGAGTEAFF
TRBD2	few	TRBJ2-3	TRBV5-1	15	TGCGCCAGCAGAGGGACTAGCGGGGGCACAGATACGCAGTATTTT	CASRGTSGGTDTQYF
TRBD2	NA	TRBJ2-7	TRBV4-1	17	TGCGCCAGCAGCCAAGAAGTGGTGAGTAGCGGGGGCTACGAGCAGTACTTC	CASSQEVVSSGGYEQYF
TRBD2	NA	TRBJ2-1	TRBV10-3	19	TGTGCCATCAGTGAGTCGACGGTAGCGGGGGGGGGTTTGGAGAATGAGCAGTTCTTC	CAISESTVAGGGLENEQFF
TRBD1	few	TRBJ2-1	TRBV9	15	TGTGCCAGCAGCGTAGGAGACAGGGTCATCAATGAGCAGTTCTTC	CASSVGDRVINEQFF
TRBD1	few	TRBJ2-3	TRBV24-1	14	TGTGCCACCAGTGCCGCGGACAGGACAGATACGCAGTATTTT	CATSAADRTDTQYF
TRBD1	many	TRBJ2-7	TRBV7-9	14	TGTGCCAGCAGCCTGGGGACAGCTTCCTACGAGCAGTACTTC	CASSLGTASYEQYF
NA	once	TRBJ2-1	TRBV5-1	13	TGCGCCAGCCGCCGGGGGGCAGGGAATGAGCAGTTCTTC	CASRRGAGNEQFF
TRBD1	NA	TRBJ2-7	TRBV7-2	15	TGTGCCAGCAGCTCGGGACAGTTGCAAACCTACGAGCAGTACTTC	CASSSGQLQTYEQYF
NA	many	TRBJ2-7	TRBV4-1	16	TGCGCCAGCAGCCCGACCCCAGGGATCTGGTCCTACGAGCAGTACTTC	CASSPTPGIWSYEQYF
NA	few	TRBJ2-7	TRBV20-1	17	TGCAGTGCTAGTGGGGTTCTTGTGACAGGTATGGCCTACGAGCAGTACTTC	CSASGVLVTGMAYEQYF
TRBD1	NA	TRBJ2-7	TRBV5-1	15	TGCGCCAGCAGCTTGCTTTCTGGGACAGCCTACGAGCAGTACTTC	CASSLLSGTAYEQYF
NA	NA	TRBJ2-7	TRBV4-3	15	TGCGCCAGCAGCCACGAGACGCTCGGGAGCTACGAGCAGTACTTC	CASSHETLGSYEQYF
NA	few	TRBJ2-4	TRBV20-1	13	TGCAGTGCTAGAGAGGTAGCGACAAACATTCAGTACTTC	CSAREVATNIQYF
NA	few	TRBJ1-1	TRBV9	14	TGTGCCAGCAGCGTACTCCCCGCCAACACTGAAGCTTTCTTT	CASSVLPANTEAFF
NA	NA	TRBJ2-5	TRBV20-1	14	TGCAGTGAGACGGTTCGGGGCAGGCAAGAGACCCAGTACTTC	CSETVRGRQETQYF
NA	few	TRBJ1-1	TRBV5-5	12	TGTGCCAGCACCACAGGGAACACTGAAGCTTTCTTT	CASTTGNTEAFF